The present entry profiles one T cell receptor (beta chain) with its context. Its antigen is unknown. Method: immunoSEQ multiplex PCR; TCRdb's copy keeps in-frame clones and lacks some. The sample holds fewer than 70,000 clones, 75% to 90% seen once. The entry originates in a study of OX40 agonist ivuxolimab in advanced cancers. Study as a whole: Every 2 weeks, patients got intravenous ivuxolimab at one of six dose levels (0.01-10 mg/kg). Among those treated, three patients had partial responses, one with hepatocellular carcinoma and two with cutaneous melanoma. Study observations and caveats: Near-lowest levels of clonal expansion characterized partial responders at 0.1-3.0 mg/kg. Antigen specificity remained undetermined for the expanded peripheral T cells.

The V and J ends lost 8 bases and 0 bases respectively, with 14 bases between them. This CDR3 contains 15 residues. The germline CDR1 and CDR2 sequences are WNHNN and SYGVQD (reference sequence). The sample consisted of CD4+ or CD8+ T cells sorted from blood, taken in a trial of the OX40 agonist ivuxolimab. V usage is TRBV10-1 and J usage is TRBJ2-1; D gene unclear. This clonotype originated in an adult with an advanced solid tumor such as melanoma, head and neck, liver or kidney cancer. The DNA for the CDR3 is TGCGCCAGCCCTCGTCCGCGGCCCTCCTACAATGAGCAGTTCTTC. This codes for CASPRPRPSYNEQFF.